What follows are 20 T cell receptor beta chains derived from one specimen sequenced in a study of blood T cell repertoires in COVID-19. Repertoires were generated with immunoSEQ multiplex PCR, while TCRdb's copy carries only in-frame clones and drops some. The table lists about 250,000 clones, 86% of them singletons. The material sequenced was peripheral blood. Every receptor here comes from a woman of 80 years or more with COVID-19, enrolled during active disease.

This clone was observed once. The V gene is TRBV3-1 (or the pseudogene TRBV3-2), the J gene TRBJ2-5; no reliable D call. The CDR3 covers 14 residues. Germline V lookup: CDR1 LGHDT, CDR2 YNNKEL (reference sequence). The V gene lost 1 base and the J gene lost 2 bases, with 8 bases spanning the gap. The CDR3 loop is CASSQGVQQETQYF. In DNA, the CDR3 is TGTGCCAGCAGCCAAGGTGTACAGCAAGAGACCCAGTACTTC.

The chain couples TRBV7-9 to TRBJ1-5, with a weak D call TRBD1 (6 bases). Germline lookup yields CDR1 SEHNR and CDR2 FQNEAQ (reference sequence). V lost 0 bases, J lost 2 bases, and 17 bases lay in between. This CDR3 is 18 amino acids long. The CDR3 DNA is TGTGCCAGCAGCTTAGCGCAGGGGACACGGTGGGGCAATCAGCCCCAGCATTTT. Translating it yields CASSLAQGTRWGNQPQHF.

This chain links TRBV6-2 or TRBV6-3 with TRBJ1-1, with 8 bases aligning to TRBD1. The germline V gene encodes CDR1 MNHEY and CDR2 SVGEGT. Trimming cost V 6 bases and J 1 base; bases outside gene matches: 4. CDR3 size: 14 residues. CDR3 sequence reads: CASSETGENTEAFF. In DNA form, the CDR3 reads TGTGCCAGCAGCGAGACAGGGGAGAACACTGAAGCTTTCTTT.

This clone has just one count. This chain uses TRBV3-1 (or the pseudogene TRBV3-2) with TRBJ2-2; TRBD2 agrees at 7 bases. The CDR3 runs 14 residues. CDR1 LGHDT and CDR2 YNNKEL come from the germline V gene (reference sequence). V lost 5 bases and J lost 5; bases outside the gene matches: 5. The CDR3 nucleotides read TGTGCCAGCAGCGTTAAAGCGGGGACCGGGGAGCTGTTTTTT. As protein: CASSVKAGTGELFF.

CDR3 loop: CASSRSGGDTIYF. In nucleotides, the CDR3 is TGTGCCAGCAGTCGGTCGGGGGGGGACACCATATATTTT. The chain has TRBV5-4 and TRBJ1-3, with a tentative D call TRBD1 (5 bases). V lost 5 bases and J lost 8, with 14 bases in between. The germline V gene encodes CDR1 SGHNT and CDR2 YYREEE (reference sequence). This CDR3 is 13 amino acids long.

This clone was seen just once. The chain couples TRBV15 to TRBJ2-7; a possible D gene is TRBD2 (6 bases). The germline V and J ends were trimmed by 11 bases and 0 bases, with 17 bases remaining between them. The CDR3 totals 14 residues. Germline assignment: CDR1 LNHNV and CDR2 YYDKDF (reference sequence). The CDR3 sequence: CASAGTLSSYEQYF. The CDR3 DNA reads TGTGCCTCAGCCGGGACTTTGAGCTCCTACGAGCAGTACTTC.

The chain employs TRBV28 and TRBJ2-2, with 7 bases lining up with TRBD1. V lost 8 bases to trimming and J lost 4 bases; unmatched junction nucleotides: 7. Germline CDR1 MDHEN, CDR2 SYDVKM. The CDR3 covers 14 residues. In DNA form, the CDR3 reads TGTGCCAGCTGTGCAGGGACAGTCACCGGGGAGCTGTTTTTT. Translated, it gives CASCAGTVTGELFF.

V usage is TRBV28 and J usage is TRBJ1-2; 7 positions match TRBD1. Germline V gene lookup returns CDR1 MDHEN and CDR2 SYDVKM. With V trimmed by 5 bases and J by 2 bases, 5 bases remained unmatched. This CDR3 is built from 14 residues. CDR3 sequence reads: CASSKGGQNYGYTF. Here the CDR3 DNA reads TGTGCCAGCAGTAAAGGGGGCCAGAACTATGGCTACACCTTC.

The chain uses TRBV29-1 and TRBJ2-7; 9 bases match TRBD1. CDR1 SQVTM and CDR2 ANQGSEA come from the germline V gene. The ends lost 4 bases at V and 6 bases at J; junction bases unmatched: 7. The CDR3 totals 13 residues. The CDR3 sequence is CSVGGQGTGEQYF. The CDR3 DNA reads as TGCAGCGTTGGAGGACAGGGGACTGGCGAGCAGTACTTC.

This chain uses TRBV6-6 with TRBJ1-1, with a tentative D call TRBD1 (5 bases). The germline V and J ends were trimmed by 6 bases and 6 bases, with 14 bases remaining between them. Germline V gene data show CDR1 as MNHNY and CDR2 as SVGAGI (reference sequence). There are 13 residues in the CDR3. The CDR3 sequence is CASRTRVVAEAFF. Here the CDR3 DNA reads TGTGCCAGCAGAACCAGGGTTGTTGCTGAAGCTTTCTTT.

The chain couples TRBV6-2 or TRBV6-3 to TRBJ1-6; the match to TRBD1 covers 10 bases. Trimming removed 5 bases from V and 18 bases from J; junction bases left unmatched: 13. This CDR3 comprises 14 residues. CDR1 and CDR2 from the germline V gene are MNHEY and SVGEGT. CDR3 residues: CASSDWDRGKLSHF. The CDR3 nucleotides read TGTGCCAGCAGTGACTGGGACAGGGGAAAGCTGAGCCACTTT.

The genes are TRBV7-2 and TRBJ1-1; TRBD1 agrees at 7 bases. V dropped 10 bases and J dropped 1; count of bases not matched to a gene: 9. CDR3 length: 14 amino acids. CDR1 and CDR2 from the germline V gene are SGHTA and FQGNSA. In DNA form, the CDR3 reads TGTGCCACCCTAGAACAGGGGCCGAACACTGAAGCTTTCTTT. Protein: CATLEQGPNTEAFF.

The rearrangement joins TRBV7-2 to TRBJ2-7, with D unclear. The CDR3 covers 14 residues. Germline values: CDR1 SGHTA, CDR2 FQGNSA. Deletions cut 1 base from V and 2 bases from J, with 9 bases between. DNA for the CDR3: TGTGCCAGCAGCTTAGGTATCTCGGCCTACGAGCAGTACTTC. Protein product: CASSLGISAYEQYF. Filled out from reference TRBV7-2 and TRBJ2-7, the complete variable domain reads GAGVSQSPSNKVTEKGKDVELRCDPISGHTALYWYRQSLGQGLEFLIYFQGNSAPDKSGLPSDRFSAERTGGSVSTLTIQRTQQEDSAVYLCASSLGISAYEQYFGPGTRLTVT.

This clone was counted a single time. The chain uses TRBV6-5 and TRBJ1-2, with no clear D. The CDR3 extends over 15 amino acids. The germline V gene encodes CDR1 MNHEY and CDR2 SVGAGI. V was trimmed by 4 bases and J by 0 bases, leaving 12 bases between them. The DNA for the CDR3 is TGTGCCAGCAGTTTCGGAACTAGAGCTAACTATGGCTACACCTTC. As protein: CASSFGTRANYGYTF.

The chain couples TRBV19 to TRBJ2-3, with D perhaps matching TRBD2 (6 bases). This CDR3 has 15 residues. CDR1 is LNHDA and CDR2 is SQIVND in the germline V gene (reference sequence). With 7 bases removed from V and 3 bases from J, the gap between germline ends came to 17 bases. The CDR3 loop reads CASKIGIGLTDTQYF. The CDR3 nucleotides read TGTGCCAGTAAAATCGGGATTGGACTAACAGATACGCAGTATTTT.

CDR3 protein: CASSPSGAPYEQYV. The CDR3 DNA follows: TGTGCCAGCTCACCGAGCGGGGCCCCCTACGAGCAGTACGTC. The V and J genes are TRBV18 and TRBJ2-7; TRBD2 aligns across 7 bases. This CDR3 is built from 14 residues. The germline gives CDR1 KGHSH, CDR2 LQKENI. V shed 3 bases, J shed 2 bases, and the junction held 4 bases outside the gene matches.

The V call is TRBV3-1 (or the pseudogene TRBV3-2), the J call TRBJ2-7; D perhaps matches TRBD1 (5 bases). CDR1 is LGHDT and CDR2 is YNNKEL in the germline V gene (reference sequence). The CDR3 totals 15 residues. Deletions cut 0 bases from V and 1 base from J, with 10 bases between. CDR3 amino acids: CASSQDRARSYEQYF. The CDR3 bases are TGTGCCAGCAGCCAAGACAGGGCAAGATCCTACGAGCAGTACTTC.

The chain uses TRBV7-9 and TRBJ2-3; D unresolved. Per the germline V gene, CDR1 is SEHNR and CDR2 is FQNEAQ (reference sequence). The CDR3 sequence is 13 residues long. Trimming shortened V by 4 bases and J by 10 bases, and 15 bases separated the two germline ends. The CDR3 DNA reads TGTGCCAGCAGCTCTTCGTCCCGTCCGGCGCAGTATTTT. This translates into CASSSSSRPAQYF.

This clone was recorded once. V and J are TRBV28 and TRBJ1-4; no firm D call. V was pared by 6 bases and J by 8 bases, with 19 bases between. This CDR3 spans 15 amino acids. Germline CDR1 is MDHEN and CDR2 is SYDVKM. The DNA of the CDR3 is TGTGCCAGCAGATTACTCCGGTCCACTGTGGAAAAACTGTTTTTT. Protein: CASRLLRSTVEKLFF.

The rearrangement links TRBV28 to TRBJ2-2; 9 bases map to TRBD2. The CDR3 has 16 residues. Germline V gene sequence: CDR1 MDHEN, CDR2 SYDVKM. Unmatched junction bases numbered 12, after V lost 7 bases and J lost 6 bases. The DNA of the CDR3 is TGTGCCAGCAACTTATCTTGGCGGGGGGGCTCCGGGGAGCTGTTTTTT. As protein: CASNLSWRGGSGELFF.